Presented here are 32 T cell receptor beta chains from one specimen sequenced in a study of blood T cell repertoires in COVID-19. The assay was immunoSEQ multiplex PCR, and TCRdb's table has in-frame clones only and misses some. Here the sample spans tens of thousands of clones, roughly 89% being singletons. The source material was peripheral blood. These receptors were obtained from a man aged 60-69 years with active COVID-19.

V and J are TRBV9 and TRBJ2-4, with 7 bases matching TRBD1. This CDR3 comprises 16 residues. The V and J ends lost 2 bases and 0 bases, in that order; junction bases with no gene match: 5. Germline CDR1 reads SGDLS; CDR2 reads YYNGEE. In DNA form, the CDR3 reads TGTGCCAGCAGCGTTGGGACAGTCCTAGCCAAAAACATTCAGTACTTC. Translating it yields CASSVGTVLAKNIQYF.

The chain has TRBV5-1 and TRBJ2-3; TRBD2 matches at 14 bases. CDR1 and CDR2 from the germline V gene are SGHRS and YFSETQ. V gave up 4 bases and J gave up 0 bases; unmatched junction bases: 10. The CDR3 totals 19 residues. Written as DNA, the CDR3 is TGCGCCAGCAGCCAGGGACTAGCGGGAGAAAGGGCTAGCACAGATACGCAGTATTTT. Translated: CASSQGLAGERASTDTQYF. Full variable domain (missing parts from reference TRBV5-1 and TRBJ2-3): KAGVTQTPRYLIKTRGQQVTLSCSPISGHRSVSWYQQTPGQGLQFLFEYFSETQRNKGNFPGRFSGRQFSNSRSEMNVSTLELGDSALYLCASSQGLAGERASTDTQYFGPGTRLTVL.

The chain combines TRBV27 with TRBJ1-2; D possibly corresponds to TRBD1 (5 bases). This CDR3 contains 14 residues. Germline CDR1 MNHEY, CDR2 SMNVEV (reference sequence). With 0 bases removed from V and 3 bases from J, the gap between germline ends came to 8 bases. CDR3 loop: CASSLSGGYYGYTF. In DNA, the CDR3 is TGTGCCAGCAGTTTATCGGGGGGGTACTATGGCTACACCTTC.

This chain links TRBV2 with TRBJ1-2; a weak D match, TRBD1 (5 bases). Trimming shortened V by 6 bases and J by 4 bases, and 15 bases separated the two germline ends. Looked up from germline, CDR1 is SNHLY and CDR2 is FYNNEI. The CDR3 runs to 14 residues. DNA of the CDR3: TGTGCCAGCAGCCTAGGCGGGGGGTCCTATGGCTACACCTTC. Protein sequence: CASSLGGGSYGYTF.

The V call is TRBV27, the J call TRBJ2-7, with 7 nucleotides matching TRBD2. The CDR3 has 16 amino acids. Trimming took 2 bases from V and 2 from J; bases not matched to a gene: 9. Per germline, CDR1 MNHEY and CDR2 SMNVEV (reference sequence). The DNA for the CDR3 is TGTGCCAGCAGTTTACTACCTCCGGGGACTACCTACGAGCAGTACTTC. Translation: CASSLLPPGTTYEQYF.

The chain is built from TRBV6-5 and TRBJ2-3; 12 nucleotides match TRBD2. Germline CDR1 and CDR2: MNHEY and SVGAGI. V gave up 7 bases and J gave up 5 bases; unmatched junction bases: 4. The CDR3 length is 14 residues. CDR3 sequence: CASMTSGSLDTQYF. CDR3 nucleotides: TGTGCCAGCATGACTAGCGGGAGTTTAGATACGCAGTATTTT.

This chain uses TRBV7-2 with TRBJ2-3, with D possibly matching TRBD2 (5 bases). The V end was cut by 1 base, the J end by 5 bases, with 10 bases between. Germline V gene data show CDR1 as SGHTA and CDR2 as FQGNSA. The length of the CDR3 is 14 residues. The CDR3: CASSLESRGDTQYF. CDR3 nucleotides: TGTGCCAGCAGCTTAGAGAGTCGGGGAGATACGCAGTATTTT.

CDR3 nucleotides: TGTGCCAGCAGCGTAGAAGGAACTAGGAGGGATACGCAGTATTTT. It translates to CASSVEGTRRDTQYF. The chain employs TRBV9 and TRBJ2-3, with a tentative D call TRBD2 (5 bases). CDR3 length equals 15 residues. V lost 0 bases, J lost 6 bases, and 14 bases lay in between. From germline, CDR1 is SGDLS and CDR2 YYNGEE.

This clone was seen a few times. V usage is TRBV2 and J usage is TRBJ2-7; D uncertain. Deletions cut 4 bases from V and 5 bases from J, with 6 bases between. Germline CDR1 is SNHLY and CDR2 is FYNNEI. This CDR3 has 11 residues. The DNA of the CDR3 is TGTGCCAGCAGTGGCGCCAACGAGCAGTACTTC. Protein product: CASSGANEQYF.

The chain carries TRBV19 and TRBJ2-7; tentative D call: TRBD1 (6 bases). CDR1 is LNHDA, CDR2 SQIVND, per germline (reference sequence). CDR3 length equals 14 residues. The V gene lost 10 bases and the J gene lost 0 bases, with 16 bases spanning the gap. The CDR3 region is CATRPGVSSYEQYF. CDR3 sequence (DNA): TGTGCCACCCGCCCAGGGGTCTCCTCCTACGAGCAGTACTTC. Complete variable domain (other parts from reference TRBV19 and TRBJ2-7): DGGITQSPKYLFRKEGQNVTLSCEQNLNHDAMYWYRQDPGQGLRLIYYSQIVNDFQKGDIAEGYSVSREKKESFPLTVTSAQKNPTAFYLCATRPGVSSYEQYFGPGTRLTVT.

The chain uses TRBV10-3 and TRBJ1-1; D possibly corresponds to TRBD1 (5 bases). The CDR3 is made up of 13 amino acids. Germline V gene data show CDR1 as ENHRY and CDR2 as SYGVKD. The ends were cut back, 6 bases at V and 1 base at J, with 9 bases in the middle. CDR3: CAISAGQNTEAFF. The CDR3 DNA reads TGTGCCATCAGCGCAGGACAGAACACTGAAGCTTTCTTT.

The rearrangement links TRBV7-2 to TRBJ1-3; D might be TRBD1 (5 bases). The V end was cut by 2 bases, the J end by 2 bases, with 13 bases between. Germline CDR1 SGHTA, CDR2 FQGNSA. CDR3 length equals 16 residues. The CDR3 DNA reads TGTGCCAGCAGCTTATTCAGCGGGGGAACTGGAAACACCATATATTTT. It encodes CASSLFSGGTGNTIYF. The variable domain in full, with the rest retrieved from reference TRBV7-2 and TRBJ1-3, is GAGVSQSPSNKVTEKGKDVELRCDPISGHTALYWYRQSLGQGLEFLIYFQGNSAPDKSGLPSDRFSAERTGGSVSTLTIQRTQQEDSAVYLCASSLFSGGTGNTIYFGEGSWLTVV.

This clone was recorded only once. The chain employs TRBV29-1 and TRBJ2-4; 8 bases agree with TRBD1. The CDR3 covers 14 residues. The V and J ends lost 5 bases and 7 bases, in that order; junction bases with no gene match: 10. Germline CDR1 is SQVTM and CDR2 is ANQGSEA. CDR3 sequence reads: CSVTGSGGGNIQYF. The CDR3, as DNA: TGCAGCGTTACAGGGTCAGGGGGCGGGAACATTCAGTACTTC.

The chain has TRBV3-1 (or the pseudogene TRBV3-2) and TRBJ2-1; D might be TRBD2 (6 bases). Germline-derived CDR1 and CDR2 are LGHDT and YNNKEL (reference sequence). CDR3 length: 15 residues. The germline V and J ends were trimmed by 4 bases and 3 bases, with 13 bases remaining between them. CDR3 residues: CASSRLSGLYNEQFF. DNA of the CDR3: TGTGCCAGCAGCCGATTAAGCGGGCTCTACAATGAGCAGTTCTTC.

V usage is TRBV28 and J usage is TRBJ2-7; 10 bases line up with TRBD1. Per germline, CDR1 MDHEN and CDR2 SYDVKM. Trimming removed 6 bases from V and 4 bases from J; junction bases left unmatched: 9. The CDR3 is made up of 15 amino acids. For the CDR3, the DNA is TGTGCCAGCAGCCCCTCGGGACAGGGGTGGTACGAGCAGTACTTC. Protein sequence: CASSPSGQGWYEQYF.

The rearrangement joins TRBV7-9 to TRBJ2-1; 8 bases align to TRBD2. CDR3 length: 12 residues. Germline V lookup: CDR1 SEHNR, CDR2 FQNEAQ (reference sequence). V was clipped by 1 base and J by 12 bases; unmatched bases: 2. The CDR3, as DNA: TGTGCCAGCAGCTTAGTGCGGGAGGTGCAGTTCTTC. Protein product: CASSLVREVQFF.

The chain joins TRBV24-1 to TRBJ2-7, with TRBD1 matching 12 bases. The CDR3 loop spans 13 amino acids. V was clipped by 9 bases and J by 7 bases; unmatched bases: 6. Germline CDR1 and CDR2: KGHDR and SFDVKD. Written as DNA, the CDR3 is TGTGCCACCCAGGGACAGGGGGCTAATGAGCAGTACTTC. Translating it yields CATQGQGANEQYF.

The V call is TRBV5-1, the J call TRBJ2-1; D gene uncertain. Germline-derived CDR1 and CDR2 are SGHRS and YFSETQ. The CDR3 contains 16 residues. V gave up 3 bases and J gave up 0 bases, with 13 bases separating them. The CDR3 here is CASSSSLTPSYNEQFF. CDR3 DNA: TGCGCCAGCAGCTCCTCCCTGACTCCCTCCTACAATGAGCAGTTCTTC.

The chain links TRBV6-5 to TRBJ2-7; tentatively, D is TRBD2 (6 bases). The germline V and J ends were trimmed by 5 bases and 4 bases, with 15 bases remaining between them. The CDR3 sequence is 14 residues long. Germline V gives CDR1 MNHEY, CDR2 SVGAGI. In DNA, the CDR3 is TGTGCCAGCAGTAAGGGGACTTATTTTTACGAGCAGTACTTC. It specifies CASSKGTYFYEQYF.

V and J are TRBV19 and TRBJ1-1; a weak D match, TRBD1 (6 bases). CDR1 and CDR2 (germline): LNHDA, SQIVND (reference sequence). Deletions cut 4 bases from V and 4 bases from J, with 13 bases between. The CDR3 is made up of 14 amino acids. The CDR3 region is CASSSQGWGTEAFF. The CDR3 nucleotides read TGTGCCAGTAGTAGCCAGGGGTGGGGCACTGAAGCTTTCTTT. The full variable domain, in which reference TRBV19 and TRBJ1-1 provide the parts outside the CDR3, is DGGITQSPKYLFRKEGQNVTLSCEQNLNHDAMYWYRQDPGQGLRLIYYSQIVNDFQKGDIAEGYSVSREKKESFPLTVTSAQKNPTAFYLCASSSQGWGTEAFFGQGTRLTVV.

The J gene is TRBJ2-7, the V gene TRBV2; 9 positions match TRBD2. This CDR3 comprises 14 residues. Losses at the gene ends were 4 bases for V and 12 bases for J; bases not matched to a gene: 13. Germline-derived CDR1 and CDR2 are SNHLY and FYNNEI. The CDR3 loop is CASSGLAGLLVWYF. The CDR3 DNA follows: TGTGCCAGCAGTGGGCTAGCGGGACTATTGGTTTGGTACTTC.

This rearrangement joins TRBV28 to TRBJ2-1; TRBD2 might be the D (5 bases). Trimming stripped 6 bases from V and 12 bases from J, with 15 bases between. CDR1 is MDHEN and CDR2 is SYDVKM in the germline V gene. This CDR3 has 12 residues. CDR3 sequence reads: CASSSRRVGQFF. CDR3 bases: TGTGCCAGCAGCTCCCGGCGGGTGGGGCAGTTCTTC.

The CDR3 region is CASSVGSGGAVTQYF. The CDR3 DNA reads as TGTGCCAGCAGCGTAGGAAGCGGAGGGGCGGTTACGCAGTACTTC. V gene TRBV9 combines with J gene TRBJ2-7; a possible D gene is TRBD2 (6 bases). CDR1 and CDR2 (germline): SGDLS, YYNGEE. Trimming took off 0 bases at V and 9 bases at J, with 19 bases between the two ends. The CDR3 has 15 residues.

This clone appeared once. CDR3 loop: CASRAGTVDNQPQHF. DNA for the CDR3: TGTGCCAGCAGAGCTGGGACAGTGGACAATCAGCCCCAGCATTTT. The chain joins TRBV7-8 to TRBJ1-5, with 7 nucleotides matching TRBD1. Trimming at V came to 6 bases and at J to 3 bases, leaving 8 bases not matched to a gene. This CDR3 is 15 amino acids long. Germline CDR1 is SGHVS and CDR2 is FQNEAQ. Drawing the rest from reference TRBV7-8 and TRBJ1-5, the complete variable domain is GAGVSQSPRYKVAKRGQDVALRCDPISGHVSLFWYQQALGQGPEFLTYFQNEAQLDKSGLPSDRFFAERPEGSVSTLKIQRTQQEDSAVYLCASRAGTVDNQPQHFGDGTRLSIL.

CDR3 DNA: TGTGCCAGCAGCCTAATTAACTATGGCTACACCTTC. Amino acids: CASSLINYGYTF. The V and J genes are TRBV7-8 and TRBJ1-2; no clear D. From germline, CDR1 is SGHVS and CDR2 FQNEAQ. The CDR3 totals 12 residues. V lost 5 bases and J lost 1, with 5 bases in between.

CDR3 in amino acids: CASRDRASYNEQFF. The DNA for the CDR3 is TGTGCCAGCAGGGACAGGGCGTCCTACAATGAGCAGTTCTTC. This chain connects TRBV6-5 to TRBJ2-1; 8 bases are a match to TRBD1. The germline CDR1 and CDR2 sequences are MNHEY and SVGAGI. V was pared by 6 bases and J by 1 base, with 2 bases of the junction left unmatched. The CDR3 has 14 residues.

This chain uses TRBV4-2 with TRBJ2-5; the D gene is possibly TRBD1 (6 bases). The CDR3 sequence is 15 residues long. Trimming took off 3 bases at V and 5 bases at J, with 16 bases between the two ends. CDR1 is LGHNA and CDR2 is YNFKEQ in the germline V gene. Written as DNA, the CDR3 is TGTGCCAGCAGCCAGGATCAGGGGAATGTGGAGACCCAGTACTTC. Translating it yields CASSQDQGNVETQYF.

The chain is built from TRBV12-3 or TRBV12-4 and TRBJ1-1, with 7 bases matching TRBD1. V was pared by 3 bases and J by 6 bases, with 4 bases of the junction left unmatched. The CDR3 consists of 13 residues. CDR3 coding DNA: TGTGCCAGCAGTTTGAGAGGGGGCCCTGAAGCTTTCTTT. It codes for CASSLRGGPEAFF.

The rearrangement joins TRBV19 to TRBJ2-1, with TRBD2 matching 14 bases. This CDR3 region has 16 residues. Trimming at V came to 6 bases and at J to 10 bases, leaving 11 bases not matched to a gene. Germline V gives CDR1 LNHDA, CDR2 SQIVND (reference sequence). This CDR3 reads CASRRGTSGSTREQFF. The DNA of the CDR3 is TGTGCCAGTAGGCGGGGGACTAGCGGGAGCACAAGGGAGCAGTTCTTC.

The chain recombines TRBV29-1 with TRBJ2-5, with D maybe TRBD2 (5 bases). The length of the CDR3 is 12 residues. CDR1 and CDR2 (germline): SQVTM, ANQGSEA. Trimming shortened V by 4 bases and J by 5 bases, and 11 bases separated the two germline ends. CDR3 sequence reads: CSVGGWRETQYF. As DNA, the CDR3 is TGCAGCGTTGGAGGATGGAGGGAGACCCAGTACTTC.

V gene TRBV6-6 combines with J gene TRBJ2-7; TRBD2 is a possible D gene (7 bases). The CDR3 consists of 13 residues. Trimming shortened V by 6 bases and J by 3 bases, and 12 bases separated the two germline ends. Germline lookup yields CDR1 MNHNY and CDR2 SVGAGI (reference sequence). The CDR3 is CASRGGGDYEQYF. The DNA for the CDR3 is TGTGCCAGCAGAGGGGGGGGTGACTACGAGCAGTACTTC.

CDR3: CASSQGAIYEQYF. In nucleotides, the CDR3 is TGTGCCAGCAGCCAGGGGGCTATCTACGAGCAGTACTTC. The chain uses TRBV5-6 and TRBJ2-7; 8 positions match TRBD1. The CDR3 covers 13 residues. J lost 3 bases, V lost 4 bases, and 3 bases had no gene match. Germline lookup yields CDR1 SGHDT and CDR2 YYEEEE.